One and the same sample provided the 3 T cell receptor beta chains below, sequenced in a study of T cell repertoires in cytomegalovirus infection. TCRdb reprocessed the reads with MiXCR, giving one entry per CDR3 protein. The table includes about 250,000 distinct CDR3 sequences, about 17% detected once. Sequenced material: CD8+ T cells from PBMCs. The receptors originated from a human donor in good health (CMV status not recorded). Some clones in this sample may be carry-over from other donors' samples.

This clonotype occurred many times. The CDR3 is CASSSNRVNDEQYF. The CDR3 DNA follows: TGTGCCAGCAGTTCGAACAGGGTAAACGACGAGCAGTACTTC. The rearrangement joins TRBV6-6 to TRBJ2-7, with D possibly TRBD1 on 6 matching bases. CDR3 length: 14 residues. Looked up from germline, CDR1 is MNHNY and CDR2 is SVGAGI (reference sequence). V shed 4 bases and J shed 5 bases, with 15 bases lying between them.

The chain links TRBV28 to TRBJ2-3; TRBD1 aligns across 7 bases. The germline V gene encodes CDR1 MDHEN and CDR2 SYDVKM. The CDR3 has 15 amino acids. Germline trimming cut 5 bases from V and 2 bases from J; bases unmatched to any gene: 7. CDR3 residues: CASSGEGAITDTQYF. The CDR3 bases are TGTGCCAGCAGTGGAGAGGGGGCTATCACAGATACGCAGTATTTT.

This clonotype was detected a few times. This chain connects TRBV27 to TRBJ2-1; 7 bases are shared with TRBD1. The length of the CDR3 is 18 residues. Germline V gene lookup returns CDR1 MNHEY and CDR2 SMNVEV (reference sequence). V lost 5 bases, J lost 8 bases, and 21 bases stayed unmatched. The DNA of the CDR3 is TGTGCCAGCAGTCTCTTTCCAGTCGGGACAGAGATCTATGATGAGCAGTTCTTC. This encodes CASSLFPVGTEIYDEQFF.